The sequence of this T cell receptor (beta chain) was determined in a study of beta chain features in type 1 diabetes. Study-level points and caveats: All four CD4+ subsets of Type 1 diabetes patients contained TCRB CDR3s that were moderately but significantly shorter.

For this clone: Antigen specificity is unknown.

cDNA synthesis used the whole RNA isolate, giving expressed TCRB sequences. The data were produced by immunoSEQ multiplex PCR, yet TCRdb's version contains in-frame clones alone and is incomplete. The repertoire holds a few hundred thousand clones, with over 20% as singletons. The V end was cut by 7 bases, the J end by 0 bases, with 19 bases between. Germline-derived CDR1 and CDR2 are SGHTA and FQGNSA. This CDR3 region has 17 residues. Purity (above 95%) was reached by all sorted populations. Material for sequencing was naive CD4+ T cells from blood. This TCR derives from a woman aged 40 to 55 with type 1 diabetes. The chain is built from TRBV7-2 and TRBJ1-3; D is possibly TRBD1 (5 bases). The chain's CDR3 is CASTQVIQAVSGNTIYF. CDR3 in DNA: TGTGCCAGCACCCAAGTTATACAGGCCGTCTCTGGAAACACCATATATTTT.